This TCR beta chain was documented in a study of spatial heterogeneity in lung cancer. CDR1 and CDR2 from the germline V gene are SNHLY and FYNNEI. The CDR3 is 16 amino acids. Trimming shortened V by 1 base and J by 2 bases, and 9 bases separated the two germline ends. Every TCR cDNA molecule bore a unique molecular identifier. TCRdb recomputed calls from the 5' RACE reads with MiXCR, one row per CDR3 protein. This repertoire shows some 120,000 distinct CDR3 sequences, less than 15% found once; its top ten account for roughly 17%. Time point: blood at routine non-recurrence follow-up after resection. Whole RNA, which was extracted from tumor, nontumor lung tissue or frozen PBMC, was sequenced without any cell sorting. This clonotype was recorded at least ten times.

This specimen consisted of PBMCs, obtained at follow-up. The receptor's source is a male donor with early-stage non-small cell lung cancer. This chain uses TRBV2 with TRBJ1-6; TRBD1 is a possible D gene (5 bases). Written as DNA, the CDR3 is TGTGCCAGCAGTGAAGAGCGGGGGACCTATAATTCACCCCTCCACTTT. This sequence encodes CASSEERGTYNSPLHF.